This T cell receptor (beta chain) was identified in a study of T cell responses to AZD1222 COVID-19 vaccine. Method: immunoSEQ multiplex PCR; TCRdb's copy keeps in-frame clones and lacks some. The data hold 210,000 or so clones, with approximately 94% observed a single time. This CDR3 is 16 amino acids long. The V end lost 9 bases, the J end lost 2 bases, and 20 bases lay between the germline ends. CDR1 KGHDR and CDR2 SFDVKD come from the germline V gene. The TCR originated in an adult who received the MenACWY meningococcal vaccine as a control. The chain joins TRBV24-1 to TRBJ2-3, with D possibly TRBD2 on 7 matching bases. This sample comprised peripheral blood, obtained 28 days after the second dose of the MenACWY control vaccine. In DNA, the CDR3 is TGTGCCACCGGTGGAGGCGGGGGCCCTTCCACAGATACGCAGTATTTT. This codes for CATGGGGGPSTDTQYF.